This T cell receptor (beta chain) emerged from a study of CD8+ T cells in alopecia areata. This clone was observed many times. Any gene name here is a mouse gene name. The read ends 4 residues before the CDR3 terminus; that terminus is restored from the germline J gene. This CDR3 is also generated by other DNA sequences in the sample. Extraction and reverse transcription of RNA yielded cDNA as the sequencing template. Method: immunoSEQ multiplex PCR; TCRdb's copy keeps in-frame clones and lacks some. This sample carries 290,000 or so clones and no singletons, and 1.2% goes to the top ten. The sorting of pooled cutaneous lymph node cells relied on CD4, CD8alpha, NKG2D, NKG2ACE and other markers. The CDR3 spans 14 residues. The V and J ends lost 3 bases and 2 bases, in that order; junction bases with no gene match: 0. Germline CDR1 NSQYPW, CDR2 LRSPGD (reference sequence).

The chain carries TRBV1 and TRBJ2-2, with 7 bases lining up with TRBD1. The clonotype originates from a C3H/HeJ mouse with alopecia areata. For the strain, the MHC haplotype given is H2-k. The sequenced sample consisted of CD4+ T cells sorted from a lymph node. This CDR3 reads CTCSAGQNTGQLYF. The CDR3 bases that were read are TGCACCTGCAGTGCGGGACAGAACACCGGG.